Listed below are T cell receptor beta chains from one sample, sequenced in a study of T cells in Graves' hyperthyroidism and ophthalmopathy. One entry per CDR3 protein results from TCRdb running MiXCR on the multiplex PCR reads. This table has 690,000 or so distinct CDR3 sequences, around a sixth appearing once. The specimen was blood. These receptors all stem from a woman in her forties or fifties with Graves' hyperthyroidism that later progressed to Graves' ophthalmopathy. Each CDR3 is given with its conserved first and last residue. The D gene is left open where the match is weak. The size of a clone is reported for some rows only, either as once, few or many, or as a class for expanded clones.

d_call	clone_size	v_call	j_call	cdr3_aa	cdr3_nt
NA	few	TRBV12-3/TRBV12-4	TRBJ1-2	CASIFSPTGYGYTF	TGTGCCAGCATCTTTTCCCCCACAGGCTATGGCTACACCTTC
NA	NA	TRBV15	TRBJ1-5	CATSRDRAGRHQPQHF	TGTGCCACCAGCAGAGATCGCGCAGGGCGTCATCAGCCCCAGCATTTT
TRBD2	NA	TRBV2	TRBJ2-7	CASGEGIEQYF	TGTGCCAGCGGGGAGGGGATCGAGCAGTACTTC
TRBD1	few	TRBV12-3/TRBV12-4	TRBJ2-1	CASNKRDRGALEQFF	TGTGCCAGCAACAAGAGGGACAGGGGGGCTCTGGAGCAGTTCTTC
TRBD2	NA	TRBV27	TRBJ2-7	CASSAEGRGVPLYEQYF	TGTGCCAGCAGTGCCGAGGGGCGGGGGGTTCCTTTGTACGAGCAGTACTTC
TRBD1	NA	TRBV13	TRBJ2-2	CASRRFGTGPTGELFF	TGTGCCAGCAGGCGTTTCGGGACAGGGCCCACCGGGGAGCTGTTTTTT
TRBD1	NA	TRBV20-1	TRBJ2-2	CSASLYGQGSSGELFF	TGCAGTGCTAGCCTTTATGGACAGGGGAGTTCCGGGGAGCTGTTTTTT
NA	NA	TRBV7-3	TRBJ2-1	CASRGRGNEQFF	TGTGCCAGCAGAGGGAGGGGGAATGAGCAGTTCTTC
NA	NA	TRBV15	TRBJ1-5	CATSTRSPNQPQHF	TGTGCCACCAGCACACGAAGCCCCAATCAGCCCCAGCATTTT
NA	many	TRBV7-2	TRBJ2-3	CASSPRPPLTDTQYF	TGTGCCAGCAGCCCTCGTCCACCACTCACAGATACGCAGTATTTT
NA	many	TRBV27	TRBJ2-7	CASSLGRVNEQYF	TGTGCCAGCAGTTTAGGCAGGGTGAACGAGCAGTACTTC
NA	many	TRBV11-2	TRBJ2-3	CASSLDFWTDRTDTQYF	TGTGCCAGCAGCTTAGATTTTTGGACCGACCGCACAGATACGCAGTATTTT
NA	many	TRBV10-3	TRBJ1-1	CAISDRVNTEAFF	TGTGCCATCAGTGATCGGGTTAACACTGAAGCTTTCTTT
NA	NA	TRBV6-1	TRBJ2-7	CASGRQFYEQYF	TGTGCCAGCGGTCGGCAGTTCTACGAGCAGTACTTC
TRBD1	NA	TRBV4-1	TRBJ1-4	CASSQGPGQRNNEKLFF	TGCGCCAGCAGCCAAGGGCCGGGACAGAGAAATAATGAAAAACTGTTTTTT
NA	few	TRBV19	TRBJ2-3	CASVPPGVSTDTQYF	TGTGCCAGTGTTCCCCCAGGGGTGAGCACAGATACGCAGTATTTT
NA	NA	TRBV3-1	TRBJ2-7	CASSDTPGRTYEQYF	TGTGCCAGCAGTGATACTCCGGGACGGACCTACGAGCAGTACTTC
NA	NA	TRBV30	TRBJ1-3	CAWSPRVGSGNTIYF	TGTGCCTGGAGTCCGAGGGTCGGCTCTGGAAACACCATATATTTT
NA	NA	TRBV29-1	TRBJ2-3	CSVTTGTRDGTQYF	TGCAGCGTCACAACAGGGACCCGGGATGGTACGCAGTATTTT
TRBD1	NA	TRBV6-1	TRBJ2-7	CASSEIQGAAYEQYF	TGTGCCAGCAGTGAAATACAGGGGGCCGCCTACGAGCAGTACTTC
TRBD2	few	TRBV2	TRBJ2-1	CASTRLGLAADEQFF	TGTGCCAGCACCCGTCTCGGGCTAGCGGCGGATGAGCAGTTCTTC
NA	NA	TRBV27	TRBJ1-6	CASSYVRGVGSPLHF	TGTGCCAGCAGTTATGTACGAGGGGTGGGCTCACCCCTCCACTTT
NA	NA	TRBV6-1	TRBJ1-5	CASSSARWGNQPQHF	TGTGCCAGCAGTAGCGCCCGCTGGGGCAATCAGCCCCAGCATTTT
TRBD1	few	TRBV5-4	TRBJ1-5	CASSLTGTGSNQPQHF	TGTGCCAGCAGCTTGACCGGGACAGGGAGCAATCAGCCCCAGCATTTT
TRBD1	few	TRBV5-4	TRBJ1-1	CASSPGTGSGTEAFF	TGTGCCAGCAGCCCTGGGACAGGGTCGGGAACTGAAGCTTTCTTT
NA	NA	TRBV27	TRBJ2-2	CASSFRQVMNTGELFF	TGTGCCAGCAGTTTTCGACAGGTTATGAACACCGGGGAGCTGTTTTTT
NA	few	TRBV10-1	TRBJ1-2	CASSAGNNYGYTF	TGCGCCAGCAGCGCGGGAAACAACTATGGCTACACCTTC
NA	NA	TRBV14	TRBJ1-2	CASSQSQLGYTF	TGTGCCAGCAGCCAATCCCAACTTGGCTACACCTTC
NA	NA	TRBV13	TRBJ1-2	CASSFYGAPSYGYTF	TGTGCCAGCAGCTTTTACGGAGCCCCCAGTTATGGCTACACCTTC
NA	many	TRBV5-1	TRBJ1-1	CASSFQDSWVTEAFF	TGCGCCAGCAGCTTTCAGGACAGTTGGGTCACTGAAGCTTTCTTT
TRBD2	few	TRBV29-1	TRBJ2-3	CSVYGGAFQDTQYF	TGCAGCGTATACGGGGGGGCCTTCCAAGATACGCAGTATTTT
NA	few	TRBV2	TRBJ1-3	CASSGPPQGRLSGNTIYF	TGTGCCAGCAGTGGGCCCCCACAGGGCCGCCTCTCTGGAAACACCATATATTTT
NA	once	TRBV9	TRBJ1-2	CASSFKGREGYTF	TGTGCCAGCAGCTTCAAGGGTCGTGAGGGCTACACCTTC
TRBD1	many	TRBV6-1	TRBJ2-4	CASSETPGGAKNIQYF	TGTGCCAGCAGTGAAACGCCAGGGGGAGCCAAAAACATTCAGTACTTC
NA	NA	TRBV13	TRBJ2-3	CASSSRQTAGTQYF	TGTGCCAGCAGCTCTCGTCAGACCGCCGGTACGCAGTATTTT
NA	few	TRBV15	TRBJ1-5	CATSRLGDGNQPQHF	TGTGCCACCAGCAGATTAGGGGATGGCAATCAGCCCCAGCATTTT
TRBD1	NA	TRBV2	TRBJ2-1	CAGDRGAYNEQFF	TGTGCCGGGGACAGGGGGGCCTACAATGAGCAGTTCTTC
TRBD2	many	TRBV12-3/TRBV12-4	TRBJ2-1	CASRPSGANNEQFF	TGTGCCAGCAGACCTAGCGGGGCAAACAATGAGCAGTTCTTC
NA	NA	TRBV7-9	TRBJ1-2	CASSPVRGTPKSGYTF	TGTGCCAGCAGCCCAGTTAGAGGGACACCAAAGAGCGGCTACACCTTC
TRBD2	few	TRBV3-1	TRBJ2-7	CASSHLAASGGYEQHF	TGTGCCAGCAGCCACCTTGCGGCTAGCGGGGGATACGAGCAGCACTTC
NA	NA	TRBV5-1	TRBJ2-5	CASSLVDVTAQETQYF	TGCGCCAGCAGCTTGGTCGATGTGACAGCGCAAGAGACCCAGTACTTC
NA	NA	TRBV5-4	TRBJ2-7	CASLRDIEGEQYF	TGTGCCAGCTTACGGGACATAGAAGGCGAGCAGTACTTC
NA	NA	TRBV5-5	TRBJ1-5	CASSYIQGGNQPQHF	TGTGCCAGCAGCTACATACAGGGTGGCAATCAGCCCCAGCATTTT
NA	few	TRBV4-1	TRBJ2-7	CASSQDGASEQYF	TGCGCCAGCAGCCAAGACGGGGCCTCCGAGCAGTACTTC
TRBD1	many	TRBV11-3	TRBJ2-3	CASKDRADTDTQYF	TGTGCCAGCAAAGACAGGGCTGACACAGATACGCAGTATTTT
NA	once	TRBV15	TRBJ1-4	CATSTPTAGGEKLFF	TGTGCCACCAGCACCCCGACAGCGGGGGGTGAAAAACTGTTTTTT
NA	NA	TRBV10-3	TRBJ1-6	CAISEYGAGSPLHF	TGTGCCATCAGTGAGTACGGCGCAGGTTCACCCCTCCACTTT
NA	few	TRBV9	TRBJ1-4	CASSVGVTFNEKLFF	TGTGCCAGCAGCGTAGGGGTGACTTTCAATGAAAAACTGTTTTTT
NA	many	TRBV5-1	TRBJ2-7	CASRQTSYEQYF	TGCGCCAGCAGACAGACTTCCTACGAGCAGTACTTC
NA	many	TRBV12-3/TRBV12-4	TRBJ1-2	CASRHQRAGYGYTF	TGTGCCAGCAGGCACCAGAGAGCTGGATATGGCTACACCTTC
NA	few	TRBV27	TRBJ1-2	CASSLNPLSNYGYTF	TGTGCCAGCAGTTTAAATCCACTTTCTAACTATGGCTACACCTTC
NA	many	TRBV5-1	TRBJ2-3	CASSNRQVADTQYF	TGCGCCAGCAGCAACCGACAGGTGGCAGATACGCAGTATTTT
NA	NA	TRBV6-5	TRBJ1-5	CASSWIDSNQPQHF	TGTGCCAGCAGTTGGATAGATAGCAATCAGCCCCAGCATTTT
NA	NA	TRBV20-1	TRBJ1-5	CSARQGTNQPQHF	TGCAGTGCTAGACAGGGAACGAATCAGCCCCAGCATTTT